The T cell receptor beta chain described here comes from a study of blood T cell repertoires in COVID-19. Whole-study context: Italy, Spain and the United States were the sources of the convalescent and acute COVID-19 samples. From T cells, B-cell-depleted T cells, or PBMCs came the material, which was cDNA or gDNA.

V was pared by 0 bases and J by 4 bases, with 3 bases of the junction left unmatched. In germline, CDR1 is SGHNT, CDR2 YENEEA. The CDR3 extends over 17 amino acids. Original analysis: Scientists estimated how many nucleated cells there were by amplifying reference gene primers. Generated by immunoSEQ multiplex PCR, the TCRdb table keeps only in-frame clones and is missing some. The V and J calls and clone size are taken from that table; D and trimming were inferred from the DNA. The data show 60,000 to 85,000 clones, 75% seen once. Source material: peripheral blood. The clonotype originates from a man in his 70s with acute or convalescent COVID-19. The chain carries TRBV11-3 and TRBJ2-1; 13 positions match TRBD2. This CDR3 is CASSLDQGLAGYNEQFF. The CDR3 region has the DNA TGTGCCAGCAGCTTAGATCAGGGACTAGCGGGGTACAATGAGCAGTTCTTC.